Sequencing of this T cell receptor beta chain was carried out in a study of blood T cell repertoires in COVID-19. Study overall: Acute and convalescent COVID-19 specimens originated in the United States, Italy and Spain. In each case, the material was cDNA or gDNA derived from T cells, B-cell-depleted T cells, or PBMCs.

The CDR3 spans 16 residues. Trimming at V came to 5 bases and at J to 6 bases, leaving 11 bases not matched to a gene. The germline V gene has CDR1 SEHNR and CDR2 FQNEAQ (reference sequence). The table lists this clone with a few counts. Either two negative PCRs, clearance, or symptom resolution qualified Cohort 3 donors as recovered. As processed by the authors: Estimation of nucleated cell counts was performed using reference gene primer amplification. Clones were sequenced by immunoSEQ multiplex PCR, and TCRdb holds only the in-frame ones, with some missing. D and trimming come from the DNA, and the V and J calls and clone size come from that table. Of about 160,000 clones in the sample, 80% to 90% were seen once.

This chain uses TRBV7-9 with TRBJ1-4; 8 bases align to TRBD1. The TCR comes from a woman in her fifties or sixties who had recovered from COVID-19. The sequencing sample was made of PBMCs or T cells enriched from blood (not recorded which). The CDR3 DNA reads TGTGCCAGCAGCCCTCCCGGGGCAGGGGGCTATGAAAAACTGTTTTTT. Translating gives CASSPPGAGGYEKLFF.